This passage covers 21 T cell receptor beta chains from one sample sequenced in a study of shared clonotypes between healthy human individuals. TCRdb's copy holds only in-frame clones and misses some; the assay was immunoSEQ multiplex PCR. The sample includes some 530,000 clones, about 78% of them seen just once. The source material was PBMCs. The receptor source for this set is a middle-aged woman in good health. Some clones in this sample may be carry-over from other donors' samples.

J is TRBJ1-4 and V is TRBV28, with D maybe TRBD1 (5 bases). Germline assignment: CDR1 MDHEN and CDR2 SYDVKM. CDR3 length: 17 amino acids. The V end lost 5 bases, the J end lost 3 bases, and 19 bases lay between the germline ends. The CDR3 loop reads CASSEGTSRSPNEKLFF. The CDR3, as DNA: TGTGCCAGCAGTGAAGGGACCTCCAGAAGTCCTAATGAAAAACTGTTTTTT.

Only a few counts were recorded for this clone. J is TRBJ2-7 and V is TRBV18; weak D call: TRBD1 (5 bases). The CDR3 totals 13 residues. The V end was cut by 5 bases, the J end by 7 bases, with 15 bases between. The germline CDR1 and CDR2 sequences are KGHSH and LQKENI. CDR3 sequence: CASSSQPDREQYF. The CDR3 nucleotides read TGTGCCAGCTCATCCCAACCAGACAGAGAGCAGTACTTC.

This chain uses TRBV19 with TRBJ1-3; TRBD1 matches 7 bases. The CDR3 length is 15 residues. Germline V gene data show CDR1 as LNHDA and CDR2 as SQIVND (reference sequence). With 7 bases clipped from V and 0 bases from J, the junction kept 6 bases outside the gene matches. The CDR3 loop is CASTPGQNSGNTIYF. CDR3 in DNA: TGTGCCAGTACCCCGGGACAGAACTCTGGAAACACCATATATTTT.

This clone showed up just once. The V and J genes are TRBV30 and TRBJ2-7; 8 bases agree with TRBD1. V was clipped by 4 bases and J by 0 bases; unmatched bases: 2. There are 13 residues in the CDR3. Germline V gene data show CDR1 as GTSNPN and CDR2 as SVGIG (reference sequence). In nucleotides, the CDR3 is TGTGCCTGGACAGGGGGCAGCTCCTACGAGCAGTACTTC. Translated, it gives CAWTGGSSYEQYF.

This clone has a single count. V usage is TRBV6-6 and J usage is TRBJ1-2; 7 bases line up with TRBD1. Germline CDR1 and CDR2: MNHNY and SVGAGI (reference sequence). V lost 3 bases and J lost 3; bases outside the gene matches: 4. The CDR3 contains 14 residues. CDR3: CASSYRTGDYGYTF. Written as DNA, the CDR3 is TGTGCCAGCAGTTATCGAACAGGGGACTATGGCTACACCTTC.

V and J are TRBV13 and TRBJ2-1; 15 positions match TRBD2. V lost 4 bases, J lost 0 bases, and 7 bases stayed unmatched. Germline V lookup: CDR1 PRHDT, CDR2 FYEKMQ (reference sequence). The CDR3 runs 19 residues. CDR3 region: CASSSAGLAGGSSYNEQFF. In DNA form, the CDR3 reads TGTGCCAGCAGCTCAGCGGGACTAGCGGGAGGAAGCTCCTACAATGAGCAGTTCTTC.

The chain recombines TRBV5-6 with TRBJ1-2; D call uncertain. CDR1 and CDR2 from the germline V gene are SGHDT and YYEEEE. CDR3 length equals 15 residues. V lost 6 bases and J 5 bases, leaving 20 bases between the germline ends. In DNA form, the CDR3 reads TGTGCCAGCACCAAAAACCCCCCGGCGGGGTATGGCTACACCTTC. The encoded protein is CASTKNPPAGYGYTF.

The CDR3 sequence: CASSLGHGGDYNEQFF. CDR3 DNA sequence: TGTGCCAGCTCACTCGGTCACGGGGGGGACTACAATGAGCAGTTCTTC. The rearrangement joins TRBV6-4 to TRBJ2-1, with 8 nucleotides matching TRBD2. The CDR3 has 16 amino acids. CDR1 and CDR2 (germline): MRHNA, SNTAGT. V was pared by 8 bases and J by 3 bases, with 12 bases of the junction left unmatched.

The chain uses TRBV10-3 and TRBJ1-4; D gene unclear. V was pared by 4 bases and J by 8 bases, with 11 bases between. The germline CDR1 and CDR2 sequences are ENHRY and SYGVKD. The CDR3 has 13 residues. For the CDR3, the DNA is TGTGCCATCAGTGTTGATCTGGGGGAAAAACTGTTTTTT. It specifies CAISVDLGEKLFF.

A single count supports this clone. CDR3 sequence: CASSLDPRAGGELFF. The CDR3 nucleotides read TGTGCCAGCAGCTTAGACCCCCGGGCGGGCGGGGAGCTGTTTTTT. This chain connects TRBV11-2 to TRBJ2-2; possibly TRBD2 for D (5 bases). The CDR3 extends over 15 amino acids. V was trimmed by 0 bases and J by 7 bases, leaving 12 bases between them. CDR1 and CDR2 (germline): SGHAT, FQNNGV.

The rearrangement uses TRBV7-9 and TRBJ2-4; tentatively, D is TRBD2 (5 bases). The length of the CDR3 is 16 residues. Germline values: CDR1 SEHNR, CDR2 FQNEAQ (reference sequence). The V end lost 1 base, the J end lost 0 bases, and 10 bases lay between the germline ends. CDR3 nucleotides: TGTGCCAGCAGCTTAGGGTCCGGGGTAGCCAAAAACATTCAGTACTTC. Its protein is CASSLGSGVAKNIQYF.

The chain is built from TRBV12-5 and TRBJ2-2, with 12 bases lining up with TRBD2. Germline-derived CDR1 and CDR2 are LGHNT and FRNRAP. With 2 bases clipped from V and 4 bases from J, the junction kept 8 bases outside the gene matches. This CDR3 contains 18 residues. This CDR3 reads CASGLRLAGGLGTGELFF. DNA for the CDR3: TGTGCTAGTGGTTTGAGGCTAGCGGGAGGGTTGGGCACCGGGGAGCTGTTTTTT.

The rearrangement joins TRBV7-2 to TRBJ2-7; 7 bases fit TRBD2. This CDR3 contains 15 residues. CDR1 and CDR2 from the germline V gene are SGHTA and FQGNSA. The V segment lost 1 base and the J segment 5 bases; nucleotides outside the gene matches: 8. This chain's CDR3 is CASSLVGGFVDEQYF. The CDR3 nucleotides read TGTGCCAGCAGCTTAGTGGGGGGGTTTGTGGACGAGCAGTACTTC.

The V and J genes are TRBV30 and TRBJ2-7; maybe TRBD1 (6 bases). The CDR3 totals 14 residues. Looked up from germline, CDR1 is GTSNPN and CDR2 is SVGIG (reference sequence). The V gene lost 0 bases and the J gene lost 5 bases, with 14 bases spanning the gap. CDR3 sequence: CAWSVRRGSHEQYF. The CDR3, as DNA: TGTGCCTGGAGTGTACGCAGGGGTTCCCACGAGCAGTACTTC.

The chain joins TRBV6-5 to TRBJ1-4, with D tentatively TRBD1 (6 bases). The CDR3 runs 14 residues. The germline V and J ends were trimmed by 6 bases and 4 bases, with 12 bases remaining between them. Germline lookup yields CDR1 MNHEY and CDR2 SVGAGI. The CDR3 DNA reads as TGTGCCAGCAGAACAGGACAGTTTAATGAAAAACTGTTTTTT. Translation: CASRTGQFNEKLFF.

The rearrangement uses TRBV29-1 and TRBJ1-1; 9 bases fit TRBD1. The CDR3 is made up of 15 amino acids. Germline values: CDR1 SQVTM, CDR2 ANQGSEA. Unmatched junction bases numbered 13, after V lost 6 bases and J lost 5 bases. The CDR3 loop is CSVGTGYGRWTEAFF. CDR3 coding DNA: TGCAGCGTGGGGACAGGGTACGGGAGATGGACTGAAGCTTTCTTT.

This chain joins TRBV4-2 and TRBJ2-4; possible D gene TRBD2, 8 bases. CDR1 and CDR2 from the germline V gene are LGHNA and YNFKEQ. The V end lost 1 base, the J end lost 4 bases, and 17 bases lay between the germline ends. CDR3 size: 17 residues. The CDR3 loop is CASSQGREGAKKNIQYF. The CDR3 DNA reads as TGTGCCAGCAGCCAAGGTCGGGAGGGGGCGAAGAAAAACATTCAGTACTTC.

The gene calls are TRBV19 and TRBJ2-5; perhaps TRBD2 as D (6 bases). CDR1 is LNHDA and CDR2 is SQIVND in the germline V gene (reference sequence). The CDR3 consists of 14 residues. Trimming removed 1 base at V and 4 bases at J, with 10 bases between. CDR3 in DNA: TGTGCCAGTAGTATAGGGGGGGATGTAGAGACCCAGTACTTC. Translated: CASSIGGDVETQYF.

The genes are TRBV7-6 and TRBJ1-2, with 9 bases fitting TRBD1. The length of the CDR3 is 13 residues. J gave up 8 bases and V 5 bases, and 6 bases lay outside the gene matches. Germline V gives CDR1 SGHVS, CDR2 FNYEAQ. This CDR3 is CASSNTGGAGYTF. CDR3 in DNA: TGTGCCAGCAGCAACACAGGGGGCGCCGGCTACACCTTC. Looking up the rest from reference TRBV7-6 and TRBJ1-2 gives the full variable domain: GAGVSQSPRYKVTKRGQDVALRCDPISGHVSLYWYRQALGQGPEFLTYFNYEAQQDKSGLPNDRFSAERPEGSISTLTIQRTEQRDSAMYRCASSNTGGAGYTFGSGTRLTVV.

The V call is TRBV7-2, the J call TRBJ1-1; D is unresolved. The ends were cut back, 1 base at V and 5 bases at J, with 8 bases in the middle. CDR1 and CDR2 (germline): SGHTA, FQGNSA. The CDR3 loop spans 13 amino acids. This CDR3 is CASSLDYGTEAFF. The CDR3 nucleotides read TGTGCCAGCAGCTTAGACTATGGGACTGAAGCTTTCTTT.

This rearrangement joins TRBV28 to TRBJ1-2; maybe TRBD1 (5 bases). CDR1 is MDHEN, CDR2 SYDVKM, per germline. The CDR3 has 15 amino acids. V was pared by 7 bases and J by 1 base, with 16 bases between. Here the CDR3 DNA reads TGTGCCAGCACCCCGGCGGACATTTTTAACTATGGCTACACCTTC. Translated: CASTPADIFNYGYTF.